The 6 T cell receptor beta chains reported below all come from one sample, sequenced in a study of blood T cells in healthy people across ages. For the second PCR, which ran for about 7 to 11 cycles, a sample-barcoded 5' primer and a J-beta primer mix were used. TCRdb reanalysed the 5' RACE reads using MiXCR and keeps one entry per CDR3 protein. The table includes some 1 million distinct CDR3 sequences, 45% detected once. Material for sequencing was blood. The receptors here all came from a woman aged 55 to 70 in good health.

CDR3 coding DNA: TGTGCCAGCAGCTTAATGGGGCAGCAGAACACTGAAGCTTTCTTT. This encodes CASSLMGQQNTEAFF. The chain links TRBV7-9 to TRBJ1-1, with a weak D call TRBD1 (5 bases). The CDR3 extends over 15 amino acids. Germline values: CDR1 SEHNR, CDR2 FQNEAQ (reference sequence). Trimming stripped 2 bases from V and 1 base from J, with 11 bases between.

V usage is TRBV20-1 and J usage is TRBJ2-7, with a tentative D call TRBD2 (5 bases). The CDR3 runs to 13 residues. V was trimmed by 0 bases and J by 3 bases, leaving 9 bases between them. Germline V CDR1 and CDR2: DFQATT, SNEGSKA (reference sequence). In DNA form, the CDR3 reads TGCAGTGCTAGAGATATGGGAGACTACGAGCAGTACTTC. Translated: CSARDMGDYEQYF.

This clonotype was found once. The chain couples TRBV6-6 to TRBJ2-3; 9 positions agree with TRBD2. The CDR3 contains 16 residues. The V and J ends lost 0 bases and 10 bases, in that order; junction bases with no gene match: 11. Germline CDR1 and CDR2: MNHNY and SVGAGI (reference sequence). The CDR3 nucleotides read TGTGCCAGCAGTTACTCAATAGCGGGAGCTACAAAGTCGCAGTATTTT. As protein: CASSYSIAGATKSQYF.

The chain uses TRBV28 and TRBJ2-1; 11 nucleotides agree with TRBD2. Germline values: CDR1 MDHEN, CDR2 SYDVKM. The CDR3 loop spans 17 amino acids. Trimming removed 1 base from V and 4 bases from J; junction bases left unmatched: 6. CDR3 residues: CASSLFLAGGSYNEQFF. Here the CDR3 DNA reads TGTGCCAGCAGTTTATTTCTAGCGGGAGGCTCTTACAATGAGCAGTTCTTC.

Ten or more counts support this clonotype. The chain has TRBV5-1 and TRBJ2-7, with D perhaps matching TRBD2 (6 bases). CDR1 is SGHRS and CDR2 is YFSETQ in the germline V gene. The V end was cut by 4 bases, the J end by 6 bases, with 20 bases between. The CDR3 totals 15 residues. The DNA for the CDR3 is TGCGCCAGCAGCGCTACCGCGGGGAGTCAGCGCGAGCAGTACTTC. Translation: CASSATAGSQREQYF.

Only a few counts were recorded for this clonotype. The chain uses TRBV14 and TRBJ2-5, with 7 positions matching TRBD1. The CDR3 sequence is 17 residues long. Trimming at V came to 3 bases and at J to 1 base, leaving 11 bases not matched to a gene. Germline V gives CDR1 SGHDN, CDR2 FVKESK. CDR3: CASSHLNRGWSQETQYF. Here the CDR3 DNA reads TGTGCCAGCAGCCATCTTAACAGGGGTTGGTCCCAAGAGACCCAGTACTTC.